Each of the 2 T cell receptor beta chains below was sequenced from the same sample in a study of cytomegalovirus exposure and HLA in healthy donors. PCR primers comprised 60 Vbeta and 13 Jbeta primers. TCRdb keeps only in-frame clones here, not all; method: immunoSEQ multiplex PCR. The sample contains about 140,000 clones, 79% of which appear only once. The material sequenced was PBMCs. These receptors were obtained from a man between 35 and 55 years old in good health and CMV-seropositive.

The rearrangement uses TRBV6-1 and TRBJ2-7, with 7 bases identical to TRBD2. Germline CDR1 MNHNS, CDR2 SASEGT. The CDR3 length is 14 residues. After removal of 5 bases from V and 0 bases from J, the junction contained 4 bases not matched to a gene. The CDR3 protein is CASSRRTSSYEQYF. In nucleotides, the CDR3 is TGTGCCAGCAGTCGACGGACTAGCTCCTACGAGCAGTACTTC.

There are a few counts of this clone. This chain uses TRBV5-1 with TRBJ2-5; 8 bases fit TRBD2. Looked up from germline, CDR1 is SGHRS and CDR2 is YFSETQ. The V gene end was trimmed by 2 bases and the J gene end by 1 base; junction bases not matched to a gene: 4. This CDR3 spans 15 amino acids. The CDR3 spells CASSFSGTSQETQYF. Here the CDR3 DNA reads TGCGCCAGCAGCTTTTCCGGGACTAGCCAAGAGACCCAGTACTTC.